These T cell receptor beta chains were read from a single sample in a study of CD8 T cells in ankylosing spondylitis. TCRdb analysed the 5' RACE reads with MiXCR anew, one entry per CDR3 protein. In the table there are 750,000 to 850,000 distinct CDR3 sequences, over 9.5% of which are singletons. Sequenced material: blood, either unsorted or a sorted T cell fraction (not recorded which). The receptors were gathered from a male donor with ankylosing spondylitis. Both conserved end residues are part of each CDR3. Fields, in order: V gene, D gene, J gene, clone size, CDR3 protein. D genes are given only for firm matches. Size is stated for part of the rows, as once, few or many counts, or as a class when the clone is expanded.

v_gene: TRBV24-1
d_gene: TRBD1
j_gene: TRBJ2-7
abundance: few
CDR3aa: CATSDSRQGRYEQYF

v_gene: TRBV30
d_gene: -
j_gene: TRBJ1-1
abundance: few
CDR3aa: CAWRQGNTEAFF

v_gene: TRBV10-3
d_gene: -
j_gene: TRBJ1-1
abundance: many
CDR3aa: CAKDGNTEAFF

v_gene: TRBV11-2
d_gene: TRBD2
j_gene: TRBJ2-7
abundance: -
CDR3aa: CASSLVGLAGVSPYEQYF

v_gene: TRBV10-1
d_gene: -
j_gene: TRBJ2-1
abundance: -
CDR3aa: CASSVTGPEYNEQFF

v_gene: TRBV12-3/TRBV12-4
d_gene: TRBD2
j_gene: TRBJ2-1
abundance: many
CDR3aa: CASSPRLASRGDLKFF

v_gene: TRBV5-1
d_gene: -
j_gene: TRBJ1-1
abundance: few
CDR3aa: CASSLAHGFAMDEAFF

v_gene: TRBV20-1
d_gene: TRBD2
j_gene: TRBJ2-5
abundance: many
CDR3aa: CSARDRLAGEVQYF

v_gene: TRBV27
d_gene: -
j_gene: TRBJ2-6
abundance: -
CDR3aa: CASSAIWTVSGANVLTF

v_gene: TRBV7-6
d_gene: -
j_gene: TRBJ2-7
abundance: few
CDR3aa: CASSLGTSSSEQYF

v_gene: TRBV29-1
d_gene: TRBD1
j_gene: TRBJ2-1
abundance: few
CDR3aa: CSVMGQGRFSEQFF

v_gene: TRBV7-2
d_gene: TRBD1
j_gene: TRBJ2-3
abundance: -
CDR3aa: CASRDRGHTDTQYF

v_gene: TRBV2
d_gene: -
j_gene: TRBJ2-1
abundance: -
CDR3aa: CASSGVRDRQFF

v_gene: TRBV20-1
d_gene: TRBD2
j_gene: TRBJ2-3
abundance: few
CDR3aa: CSAARGGRTDTQYF

v_gene: TRBV12-3/TRBV12-4
d_gene: -
j_gene: TRBJ1-2
abundance: -
CDR3aa: CASSFWVDYANYGYTF

v_gene: TRBV20-1
d_gene: -
j_gene: TRBJ1-2
abundance: few
CDR3aa: CSARMFRANYGYTF

v_gene: TRBV5-1
d_gene: -
j_gene: TRBJ1-2
abundance: -
CDR3aa: CASSMQGVRGYTF

v_gene: TRBV7-9
d_gene: -
j_gene: TRBJ2-5
abundance: -
CDR3aa: CASRPPRYKETQYF

v_gene: TRBV10-3
d_gene: -
j_gene: TRBJ2-3
abundance: -
CDR3aa: CAISRVQGPDTQYF

v_gene: TRBV29-1
d_gene: -
j_gene: TRBJ1-2
abundance: many
CDR3aa: CSVEVPTGGGYTF

v_gene: TRBV9
d_gene: -
j_gene: TRBJ2-3
abundance: few
CDR3aa: CASSVEVGAGDTQYF

v_gene: TRBV20-1
d_gene: -
j_gene: TRBJ2-6
abundance: -
CDR3aa: CSANPDGNSGANVLTF

v_gene: TRBV20-1
d_gene: TRBD2
j_gene: TRBJ2-3
abundance: few
CDR3aa: CSAKPFSGLDTQYF

v_gene: TRBV27
d_gene: -
j_gene: TRBJ2-3
abundance: -
CDR3aa: CASSQTGDWDTQYF

v_gene: TRBV5-1
d_gene: -
j_gene: TRBJ2-1
abundance: few
CDR3aa: CASSFNPEPNEQFF

v_gene: TRBV5-1
d_gene: -
j_gene: TRBJ1-2
abundance: few
CDR3aa: CASSPAAGFGDGYTF

v_gene: TRBV20-1
d_gene: -
j_gene: TRBJ1-1
abundance: many
CDR3aa: CSAHGGLNTEAFF

v_gene: TRBV7-2
d_gene: -
j_gene: TRBJ2-7
abundance: -
CDR3aa: CASSLPGTQGYEQYF

v_gene: TRBV7-2
d_gene: -
j_gene: TRBJ2-1
abundance: many
CDR3aa: CASSSPGRNNEQFF

v_gene: TRBV7-9
d_gene: -
j_gene: TRBJ2-3
abundance: few
CDR3aa: CASRVSDTQYF

v_gene: TRBV20-1
d_gene: TRBD1
j_gene: TRBJ2-7
abundance: few
CDR3aa: CSAPDRASEQYF

v_gene: TRBV7-9
d_gene: TRBD2
j_gene: TRBJ2-3
abundance: few
CDR3aa: CASSLWSGGSTDTQYF

v_gene: TRBV4-3
d_gene: -
j_gene: TRBJ1-2
abundance: -
CDR3aa: CASTSLVGRGGYTF

v_gene: TRBV4-2
d_gene: -
j_gene: TRBJ2-1
abundance: few
CDR3aa: CASSLGPAAYNEQFF

v_gene: TRBV7-8
d_gene: -
j_gene: TRBJ2-1
abundance: -
CDR3aa: CASSDYRVQSSYNEQFF

v_gene: TRBV5-1
d_gene: -
j_gene: TRBJ2-7
abundance: many
CDR3aa: CASTIVPGSYEQYF

v_gene: TRBV20-1
d_gene: -
j_gene: TRBJ2-1
abundance: many
CDR3aa: CSASLDSDNEQFF

v_gene: TRBV12-3/TRBV12-4
d_gene: -
j_gene: TRBJ1-1
abundance: few
CDR3aa: CASSLESGYTEAFF

v_gene: TRBV4-2
d_gene: -
j_gene: TRBJ2-4
abundance: few
CDR3aa: CASSQAQGGKNIQYF

v_gene: TRBV7-2
d_gene: -
j_gene: TRBJ1-4
abundance: many
CDR3aa: CASSFSGANEKLFF

v_gene: TRBV24-1
d_gene: -
j_gene: TRBJ2-5
abundance: -
CDR3aa: CATSDLGGAGETQYF

v_gene: TRBV12-3/TRBV12-4
d_gene: -
j_gene: TRBJ2-5
abundance: -
CDR3aa: CASSLNQGLGETQYF

v_gene: TRBV18
d_gene: -
j_gene: TRBJ1-1
abundance: -
CDR3aa: CASSPPSTRGTHEAFF